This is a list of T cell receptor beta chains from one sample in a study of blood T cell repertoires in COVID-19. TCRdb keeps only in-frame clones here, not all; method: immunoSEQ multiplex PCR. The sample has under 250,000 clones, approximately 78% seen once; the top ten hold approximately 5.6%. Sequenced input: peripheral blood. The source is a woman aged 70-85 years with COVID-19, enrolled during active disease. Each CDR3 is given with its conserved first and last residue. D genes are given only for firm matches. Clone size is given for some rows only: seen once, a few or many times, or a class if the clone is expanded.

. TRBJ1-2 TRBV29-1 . CSVQQGANYGYTF TGCAGCGTCCAACAGGGAGCTAACTATGGCTACACCTTC
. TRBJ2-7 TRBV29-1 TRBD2 CSVEGASGFPRRF TGCAGCGTTGAGGGGGCTAGCGGGTTCCCCCGCCGGTTC
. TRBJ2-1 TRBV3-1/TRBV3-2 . CASRTTGQNNEQFF TGTGCCAGCAGGACAACAGGGCAAAACAATGAGCAGTTCTTC
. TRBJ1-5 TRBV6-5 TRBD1 CASSTRGDSQPQHF TGTGCCAGCAGTACCCGTGGGGACAGTCAGCCCCAGCATTTT
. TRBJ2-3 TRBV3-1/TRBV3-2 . CASSQRSQGTDTQYF TGTGCCAGCAGCCAAAGGTCCCAGGGCACAGATACGCAGTATTTT
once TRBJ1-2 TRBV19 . CASSLPNRNGYTF TGTGCCAGTTCCCTGCCCAACAGGAACGGCTACACCTTC
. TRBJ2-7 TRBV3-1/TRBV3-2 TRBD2 CASSSQRDPKYEQYF TGTGCCAGCAGCTCCCAGCGGGACCCTAAGTACGAGCAGTACTTC
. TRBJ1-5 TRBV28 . CASQIVRSGQPQHF TGTGCCAGCCAGATCGTGCGATCGGGTCAGCCCCAGCATTTT
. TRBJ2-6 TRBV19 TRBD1 CASSIGTGGFSGANVLTF TGTGCCAGTAGTATAGGTACAGGGGGGTTCTCTGGGGCCAACGTCCTGACTTTC
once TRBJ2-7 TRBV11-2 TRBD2 CASSYGLAGAEQYF TGTGCCAGCAGCTACGGACTAGCGGGAGCCGAGCAGTACTTC
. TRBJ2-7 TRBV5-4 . CASSLAGTGTYEQYF TGTGCCAGCAGCTTGGCCGGGACTGGAACCTACGAGCAGTACTTC
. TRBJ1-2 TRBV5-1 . CASSSGGETYGYTF TGCGCCAGCAGCAGTGGGGGGGAAACCTATGGCTACACCTTC
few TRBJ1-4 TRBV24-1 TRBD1 CATSAGQGHNEKLFF TGTGCCACCAGCGCAGGACAGGGACATAATGAAAAACTGTTTTTT
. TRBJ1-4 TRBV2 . CASSAEARNEKLFF TGTGCCAGCAGTGCGGAGGCCAGGAATGAAAAACTGTTTTTT
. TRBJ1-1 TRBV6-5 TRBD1 CASPSTGATEAFF TGTGCCAGCCCCTCGACAGGGGCCACTGAAGCTTTCTTT